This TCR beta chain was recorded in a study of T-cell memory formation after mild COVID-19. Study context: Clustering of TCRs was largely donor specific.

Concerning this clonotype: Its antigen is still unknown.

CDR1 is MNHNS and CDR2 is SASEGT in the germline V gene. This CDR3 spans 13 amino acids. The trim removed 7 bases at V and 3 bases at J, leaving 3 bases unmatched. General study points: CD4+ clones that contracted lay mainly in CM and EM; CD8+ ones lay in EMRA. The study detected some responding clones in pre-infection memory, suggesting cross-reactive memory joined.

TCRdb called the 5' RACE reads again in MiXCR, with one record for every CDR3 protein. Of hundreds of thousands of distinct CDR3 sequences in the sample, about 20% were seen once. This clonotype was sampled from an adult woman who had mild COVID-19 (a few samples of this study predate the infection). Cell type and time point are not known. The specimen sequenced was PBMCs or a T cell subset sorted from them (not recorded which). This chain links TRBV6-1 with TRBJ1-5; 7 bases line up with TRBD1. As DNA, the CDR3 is TGTGCCAGCACCGGACAGGTCAATCAGCCCCAGCATTTT. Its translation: CASTGQVNQPQHF.